A selection of T cell receptor beta chains follows, all from one sample in a study of T cells after somatic rescue of genetic block. This table comes from immunoSEQ multiplex PCR, and its TCRdb copy is limited to in-frame clones, with some not included. The sample yields 110,000 or so clones, around nine tenths seen once. Sequencing used peripheral blood mononuclear cells (PBMCs). These receptors originate from a woman aged 18-29 years. Both conserved end residues are part of each CDR3. The D gene is left open where the match is weak. Clone size is stated in some rows and not others, as once, few, many or a class when expanded.

once TRBJ1-4 TRBV14 - TGTGCCAGCAGCCCGCACCAAGATCAACTGTTTTTT CASSPHQDQLFF
- TRBJ2-5 TRBV4-1 - TGCGCCAGCAGCCGACTCTTAAGGGGAGAGGTCCAAGAGACCCAGTACTTC CASSRLLRGEVQETQYF
- TRBJ2-2 TRBV10-3 TRBD1 TGTGCCATCAGTCCCGGGACAGGAAACACCGGGGAGCTGTTTTTT CAISPGTGNTGELFF
- TRBJ2-5 TRBV4-1 - TGCGCCAGCAGCCAAAACACGGGGGTCCAAGAGACCCAGTACTTC CASSQNTGVQETQYF
- TRBJ2-2 TRBV5-4 - TGTGCCAGCAGCTTCGCGAACACCGGGGAGCTGTTTTTT CASSFANTGELFF
- TRBJ1-1 TRBV4-3 TRBD1 TGCGCCAGCAGCGCGGGGACAGGGGGACTTTTTAACACTGAAGCTTTCTTT CASSAGTGGLFNTEAFF
- TRBJ1-3 TRBV7-8 - TGTGCCAGCAGCCCCCGGGACGCTGGGTCTGGAAACACCATATATTTT CASSPRDAGSGNTIYF
few TRBJ2-7 TRBV9 TRBD1 TGTGCCAGCAGAGATCAGGGGGCGAACGGGGCCTACGAGCAGTACTTC CASRDQGANGAYEQYF
once TRBJ2-2 TRBV14 TRBD1 TGTGCCAGCAGCTCACCGGGACAGGGGACGGCCGGGGAGCTGTTTTTT CASSSPGQGTAGELFF
- TRBJ1-4 TRBV19 TRBD1 TGTGCCAGTAGTATGGCAGGGGGTAATGAAAAACTGTTTTTT CASSMAGGNEKLFF
- TRBJ1-3 TRBV7-9 TRBD1 TGTGCCAGCAGCCCGACCGGGACAGCCTCTGGAAACACCATATATTTT CASSPTGTASGNTIYF
- TRBJ1-1 TRBV6-5 - TGTGCCAGCAGTTACTCGAGGCACCTGAACACTGAAGCTTTCTTT CASSYSRHLNTEAFF